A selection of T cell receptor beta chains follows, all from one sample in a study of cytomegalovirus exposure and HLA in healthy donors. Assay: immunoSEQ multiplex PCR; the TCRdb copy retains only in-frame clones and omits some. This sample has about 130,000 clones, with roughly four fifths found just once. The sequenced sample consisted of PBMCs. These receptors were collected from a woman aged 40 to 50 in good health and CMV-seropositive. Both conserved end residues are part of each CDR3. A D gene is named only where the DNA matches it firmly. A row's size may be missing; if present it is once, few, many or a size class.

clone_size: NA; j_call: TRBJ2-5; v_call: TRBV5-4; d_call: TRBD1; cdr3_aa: CASSLEWTGRETQYF; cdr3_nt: TGTGCCAGCAGCTTGGAATGGACAGGGCGGGAGACCCAGTACTTC
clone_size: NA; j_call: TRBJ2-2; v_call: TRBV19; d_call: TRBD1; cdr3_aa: CASSIRGGATGELFF; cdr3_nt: TGTGCCAGTAGTATACGAGGGGGCGCCACCGGGGAGCTGTTTTTT
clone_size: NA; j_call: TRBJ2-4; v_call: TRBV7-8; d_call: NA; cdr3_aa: CASSSRIGRDLHTKNIQYF; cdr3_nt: TGTGCCAGCAGCTCTAGGATTGGCAGAGACCTACACACCAAAAACATTCAGTACTTC
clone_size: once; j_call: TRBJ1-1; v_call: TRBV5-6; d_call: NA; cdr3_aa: CASSLGTVEAFF; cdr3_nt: TGTGCCAGCAGCTTGGGGACAGTTGAAGCTTTCTTT
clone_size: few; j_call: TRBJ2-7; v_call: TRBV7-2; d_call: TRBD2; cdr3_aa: CASRTSGSYEQYF; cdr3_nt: TGTGCCAGCAGAACTAGCGGAAGCTACGAGCAGTACTTC
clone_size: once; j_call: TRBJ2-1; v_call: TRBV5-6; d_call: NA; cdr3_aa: CASSLRDTAYNEQFF; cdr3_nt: TGTGCCAGCAGCTTGAGGGACACCGCCTACAATGAGCAGTTCTTC
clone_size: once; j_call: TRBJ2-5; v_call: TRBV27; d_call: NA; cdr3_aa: CASSSVVAEPQETQYF; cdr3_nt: TGTGCCAGCAGTTCGGTCGTAGCGGAGCCGCAAGAGACCCAGTACTTC
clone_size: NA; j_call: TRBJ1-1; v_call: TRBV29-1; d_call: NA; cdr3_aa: CSVPRTLASTEAFF; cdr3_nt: TGCAGCGTCCCCAGGACACTCGCGTCCACTGAAGCTTTCTTT
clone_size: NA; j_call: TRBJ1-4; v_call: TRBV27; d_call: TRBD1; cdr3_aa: CASSYGQGREKLFF; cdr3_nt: TGTGCCAGCAGTTACGGACAGGGGAGGGAAAAACTGTTTTTT
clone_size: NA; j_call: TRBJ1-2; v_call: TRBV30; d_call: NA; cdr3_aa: CVWNFRGLDGYTF; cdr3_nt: TGTGTCTGGAATTTTAGGGGCCTGGATGGCTACACCTTC
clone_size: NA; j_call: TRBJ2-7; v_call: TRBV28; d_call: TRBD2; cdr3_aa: CASSLSVAGGYEQYF; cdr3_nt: TGTGCCAGCAGTTTAAGCGTAGCGGGAGGCTACGAGCAGTACTTC
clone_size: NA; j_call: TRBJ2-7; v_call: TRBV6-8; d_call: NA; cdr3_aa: CASIVNTGSGGLYEQYF; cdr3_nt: TGTGCCAGCATAGTTAATACGGGATCGGGGGGCCTCTACGAGCAGTACTTC
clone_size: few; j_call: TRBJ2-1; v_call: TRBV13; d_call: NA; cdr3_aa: CASSLPESFSYNEQFF; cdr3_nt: TGTGCCAGCAGCTTACCCGAGTCGTTCTCCTACAATGAGCAGTTCTTC
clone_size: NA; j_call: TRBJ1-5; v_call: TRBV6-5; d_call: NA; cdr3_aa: CATRAYSNQPQHF; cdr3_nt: TGTGCTACTCGTGCCTATAGCAATCAGCCCCAGCATTTT
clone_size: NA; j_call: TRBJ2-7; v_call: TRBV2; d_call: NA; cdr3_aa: CTNNRDPTYEQYF; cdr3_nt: TGCACTAACAACAGGGACCCCACCTACGAGCAGTACTTC
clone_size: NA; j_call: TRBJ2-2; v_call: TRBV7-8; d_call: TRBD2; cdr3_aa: CASSLNPTSAWDTGELFF; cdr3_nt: TGTGCCAGCAGCTTAAATCCGACTAGCGCATGGGACACCGGGGAGCTGTTTTTT
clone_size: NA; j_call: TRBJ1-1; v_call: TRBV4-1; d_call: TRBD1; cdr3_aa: CASSQGGQGAEAFF; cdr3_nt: TGCGCCAGCAGCCAAGGGGGACAGGGTGCTGAAGCTTTCTTT
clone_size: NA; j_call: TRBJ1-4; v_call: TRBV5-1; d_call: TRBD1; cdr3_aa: CASSWGQGASNEKLFF; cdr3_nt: TGCGCCAGCAGCTGGGGACAGGGGGCATCTAATGAAAAACTGTTTTTT
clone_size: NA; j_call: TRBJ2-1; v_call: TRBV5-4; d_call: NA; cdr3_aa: CASRTGHGLNNEQFF; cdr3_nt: TGTGCCAGCAGAACGGGACACGGCCTAAACAATGAGCAGTTCTTC
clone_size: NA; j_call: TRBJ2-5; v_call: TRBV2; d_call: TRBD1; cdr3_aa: CASSGTGVKETQYF; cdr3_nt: TGTGCCAGCAGTGGAACAGGGGTGAAGGAGACCCAGTACTTC
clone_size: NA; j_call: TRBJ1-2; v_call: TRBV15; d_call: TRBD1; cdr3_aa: CATSRERGQGYGYTF; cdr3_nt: TGTGCCACCAGCAGAGAAAGGGGGCAGGGCTATGGCTACACCTTC
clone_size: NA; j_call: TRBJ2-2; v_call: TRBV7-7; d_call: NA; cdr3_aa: CASSFNSGELFF; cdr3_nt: TGTGCTAGCAGCTTCAATTCCGGGGAGCTGTTTTTT
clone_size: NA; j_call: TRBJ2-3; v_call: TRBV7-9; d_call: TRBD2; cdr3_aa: CASSLGGGRRTDTQYF; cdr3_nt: TGTGCCAGCAGCTTAGGAGGCGGGAGGAGGACAGATACGCAGTATTTT
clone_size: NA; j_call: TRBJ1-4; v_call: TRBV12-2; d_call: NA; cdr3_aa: CASRLADRGGRTGCEEKLFF; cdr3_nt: TGTGCAAGTCGCTTAGCGGATAGGGGGGGGCGGACAGGGTGCGAAGAAAAACTGTTTTTT
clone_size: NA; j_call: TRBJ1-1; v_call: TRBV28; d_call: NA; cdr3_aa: CASSVRTPGTEAFF; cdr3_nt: TGTGCCAGCAGTGTACGGACGCCGGGGACTGAAGCTTTCTTT
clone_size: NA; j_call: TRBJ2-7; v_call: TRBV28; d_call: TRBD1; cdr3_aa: CASSYRDRVYEQYF; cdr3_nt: TGTGCCAGCAGTTACCGGGACAGGGTATACGAGCAGTACTTC
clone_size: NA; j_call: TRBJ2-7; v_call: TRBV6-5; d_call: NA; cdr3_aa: CASRKQGYESYEQYF; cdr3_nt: TGTGCCAGCAGAAAGCAGGGATATGAATCCTACGAGCAGTACTTC
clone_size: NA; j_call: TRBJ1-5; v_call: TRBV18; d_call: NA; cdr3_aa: CASSWDTYNQPQHF; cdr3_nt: TGTGCCAGCTCATGGGACACCTACAATCAGCCCCAGCATTTT
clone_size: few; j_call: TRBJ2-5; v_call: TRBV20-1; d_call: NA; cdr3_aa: CSAVSETQYF; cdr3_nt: TGCAGTGCTGTTTCGGAGACCCAGTACTTC
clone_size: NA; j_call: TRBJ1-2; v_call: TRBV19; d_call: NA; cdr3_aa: CASSPQLRNYGYTF; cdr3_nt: TGTGCCAGTAGCCCCCAGTTGCGGAACTATGGCTACACCTTC
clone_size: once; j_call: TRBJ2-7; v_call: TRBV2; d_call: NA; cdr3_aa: CASSTGNEQYF; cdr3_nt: TGTGCCAGCAGTACAGGGAACGAGCAGTACTTC
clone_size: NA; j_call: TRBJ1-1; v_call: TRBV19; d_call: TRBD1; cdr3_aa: CASNPGPQGAQTEAFF; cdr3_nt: TGTGCCAGTAACCCCGGACCCCAGGGGGCGCAAACTGAAGCTTTCTTT
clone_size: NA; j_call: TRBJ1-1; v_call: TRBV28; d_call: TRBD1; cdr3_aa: CASSPDRGGSGTEAFF; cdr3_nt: TGTGCCAGCAGTCCTGACAGGGGAGGGTCAGGCACTGAAGCTTTCTTT
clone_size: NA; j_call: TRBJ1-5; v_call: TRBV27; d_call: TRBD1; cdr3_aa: CASTSLSRTGTIWDQPQHF; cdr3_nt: TGTGCCAGCACCTCTCTTTCCCGGACAGGGACCATTTGGGATCAGCCCCAGCATTTT
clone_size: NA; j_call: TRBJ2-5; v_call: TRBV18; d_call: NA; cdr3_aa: CASSPTSLKTQYF; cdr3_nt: TGTGCCAGCTCACCAACTAGTCTGAAGACCCAGTACTTC
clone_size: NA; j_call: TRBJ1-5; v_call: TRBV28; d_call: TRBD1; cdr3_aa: CASSSRQGDGWEGNQPQHF; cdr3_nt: TGTGCCAGCAGCAGCCGACAGGGTGATGGATGGGAAGGCAATCAGCCCCAGCATTTT
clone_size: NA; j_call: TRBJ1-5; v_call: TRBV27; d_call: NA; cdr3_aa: CASSRLQGADNQPQHF; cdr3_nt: TGTGCCAGCAGTCGACTACAGGGCGCTGACAATCAGCCCCAGCATTTT
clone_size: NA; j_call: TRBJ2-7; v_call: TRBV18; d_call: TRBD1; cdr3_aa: CASSPAGTGISYEQYF; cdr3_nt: TGTGCCAGCTCACCCGCAGGGACAGGGATCTCCTACGAGCAGTACTTC
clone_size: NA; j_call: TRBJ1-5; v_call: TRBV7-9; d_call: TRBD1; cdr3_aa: CASSSRDRELRSNQPQHF; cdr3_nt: TGTGCCAGCAGCTCCCGGGACAGGGAATTAAGGAGCAATCAGCCCCAGCATTTT
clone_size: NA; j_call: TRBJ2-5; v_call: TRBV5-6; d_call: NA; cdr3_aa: CASSLPRGQETQYF; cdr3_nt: TGTGCCAGCAGCTTACCCCGGGGGCAAGAGACCCAGTACTTC
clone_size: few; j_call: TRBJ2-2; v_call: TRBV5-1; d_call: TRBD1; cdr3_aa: CASSLRAGGLAGELFF; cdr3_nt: TGCGCCAGCAGCTTGCGAGCAGGGGGATTGGCCGGGGAGCTGTTTTTT
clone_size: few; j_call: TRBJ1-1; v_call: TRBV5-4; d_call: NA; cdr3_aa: CASSLSVNTEAFF; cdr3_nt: TGTGCCAGCAGCTTGTCGGTGAACACTGAAGCTTTCTTT
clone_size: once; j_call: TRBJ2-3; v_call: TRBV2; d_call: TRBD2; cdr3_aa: CASTVLAGGLGDTDTQYF; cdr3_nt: TGTGCCAGCACGGTACTAGCGGGGGGGCTGGGAGACACAGATACGCAGTATTTT
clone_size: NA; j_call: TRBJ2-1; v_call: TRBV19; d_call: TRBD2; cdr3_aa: CASRNLAEGLGEQFF; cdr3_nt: TGTGCCAGTAGGAACCTAGCGGAGGGTCTCGGTGAGCAGTTCTTC